Detailed here is one T cell receptor beta chain. Antigen: not known. The length of the CDR3 is 15 residues. V was pared by 2 bases and J by 1 base, with 10 bases between. The V gene's germline CDR1 is SGHDT and CDR2 YYEEEE. This sample is drawn from a study of cytomegalovirus exposure and HLA in healthy donors. Study-wide results and caveats: Later analysis indicated greater clonal expansion among HLA-associated TCR beta chains than among equally common other chains. What was likely a sequencing artifact was a cluster of highly shared sequence variants. The authors enumerated over 150 TCR beta chains as linked to cytomegalovirus.

The PCR made use of 60 Vbeta and 13 Jbeta primers. The repertoire was sequenced with immunoSEQ multiplex PCR; TCRdb's copy has only in-frame clones and lacks some. The profile shows roughly 160,000 clones, roughly 77% of them singletons. The sample consisted of PBMCs. The chain combines TRBV5-6 with TRBJ1-3; TRBD1 is a possible D gene (6 bases). The source of this sequence is a woman aged 45 to 65 in good health and CMV-seropositive. This chain's CDR3 is CASSLQGMSGNTIYF. The CDR3 region has the DNA TGTGCCAGCAGCTTACAGGGAATGTCTGGAAACACCATATATTTT.